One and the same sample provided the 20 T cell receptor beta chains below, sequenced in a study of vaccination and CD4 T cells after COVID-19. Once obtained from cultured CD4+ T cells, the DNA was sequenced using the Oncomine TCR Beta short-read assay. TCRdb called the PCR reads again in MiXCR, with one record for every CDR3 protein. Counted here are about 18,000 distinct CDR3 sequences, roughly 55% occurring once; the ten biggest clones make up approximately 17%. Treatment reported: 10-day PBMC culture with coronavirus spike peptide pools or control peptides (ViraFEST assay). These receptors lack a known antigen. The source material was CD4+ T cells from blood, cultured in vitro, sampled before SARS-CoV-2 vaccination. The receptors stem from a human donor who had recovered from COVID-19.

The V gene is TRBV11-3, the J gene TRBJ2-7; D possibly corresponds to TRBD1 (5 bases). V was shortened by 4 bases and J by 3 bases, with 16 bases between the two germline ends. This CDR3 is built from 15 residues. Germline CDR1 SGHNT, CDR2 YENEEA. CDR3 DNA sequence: TGTGCCAGCAGCTCCGTCGTCGACAGACACTACGAGCAGTACTTC. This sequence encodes CASSSVVDRHYEQYF.

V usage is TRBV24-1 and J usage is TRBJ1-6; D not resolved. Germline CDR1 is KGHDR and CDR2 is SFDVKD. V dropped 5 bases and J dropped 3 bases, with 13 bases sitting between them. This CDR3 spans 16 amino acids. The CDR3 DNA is TGTGCCACCAGTGGTAAGGGCAAAATCTATAATTCACCCCTCCACTTT. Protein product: CATSGKGKIYNSPLHF.

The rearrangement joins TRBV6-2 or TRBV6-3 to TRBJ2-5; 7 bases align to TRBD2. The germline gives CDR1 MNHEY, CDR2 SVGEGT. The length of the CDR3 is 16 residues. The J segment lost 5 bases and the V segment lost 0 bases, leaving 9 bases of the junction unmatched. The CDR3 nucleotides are TGTGCCAGCAGTTACTCGCCTGCGGGAGTCCTGGAGACCCAGTACTTC. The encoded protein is CASSYSPAGVLETQYF.

CDR3 sequence (DNA): TGTGCCACCAGTGATTTTGGGCAGGATAGCAATCAGCCCCAGCATTTT. It codes for CATSDFGQDSNQPQHF. This rearrangement joins TRBV24-1 to TRBJ1-5; D remains unclear. The CDR3 loop spans 16 amino acids. The ends were cut back, 1 base at V and 0 bases at J, with 9 bases in the middle. Germline-derived CDR1 and CDR2 are KGHDR and SFDVKD.

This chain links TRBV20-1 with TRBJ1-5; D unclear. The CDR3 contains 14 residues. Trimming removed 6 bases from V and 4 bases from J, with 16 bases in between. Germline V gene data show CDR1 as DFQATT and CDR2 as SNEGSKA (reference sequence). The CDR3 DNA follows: TGCAGTGCCAAAAATCCCATGGATAATCAGCCCCAGCATTTT. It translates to CSAKNPMDNQPQHF.

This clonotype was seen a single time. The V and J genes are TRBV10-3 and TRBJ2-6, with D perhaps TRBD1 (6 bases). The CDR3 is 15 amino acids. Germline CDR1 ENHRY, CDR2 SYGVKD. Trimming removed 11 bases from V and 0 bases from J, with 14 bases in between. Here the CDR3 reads CASRYRDSGANVLTF. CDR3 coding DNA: TGTGCCTCACGCTACAGGGACTCTGGGGCCAACGTCCTGACTTTC.

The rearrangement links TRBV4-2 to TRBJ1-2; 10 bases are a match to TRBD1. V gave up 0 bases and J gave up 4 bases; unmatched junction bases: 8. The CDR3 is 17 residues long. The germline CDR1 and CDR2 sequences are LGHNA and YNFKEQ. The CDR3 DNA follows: TGTGCCAGCAGCCAAGATATTGGGGACAGGGGATTCTATGGCTACACCTTC. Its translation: CASSQDIGDRGFYGYTF.

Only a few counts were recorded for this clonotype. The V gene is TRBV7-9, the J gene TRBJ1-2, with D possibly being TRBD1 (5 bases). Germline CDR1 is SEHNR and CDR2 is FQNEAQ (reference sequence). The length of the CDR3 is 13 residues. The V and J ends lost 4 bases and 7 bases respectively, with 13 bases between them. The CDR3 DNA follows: TGTGCCAGCAGCTCCCCCGGGGGTGTTGGCTACACCTTC. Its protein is CASSSPGGVGYTF.

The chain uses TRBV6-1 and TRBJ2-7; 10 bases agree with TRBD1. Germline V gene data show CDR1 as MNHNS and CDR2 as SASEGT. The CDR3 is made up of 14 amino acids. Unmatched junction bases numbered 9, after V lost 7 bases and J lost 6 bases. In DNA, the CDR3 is TGTGCCAGCATCGCCTTGGGGACAGGGGCCGAGCAGTACTTC. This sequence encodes CASIALGTGAEQYF.

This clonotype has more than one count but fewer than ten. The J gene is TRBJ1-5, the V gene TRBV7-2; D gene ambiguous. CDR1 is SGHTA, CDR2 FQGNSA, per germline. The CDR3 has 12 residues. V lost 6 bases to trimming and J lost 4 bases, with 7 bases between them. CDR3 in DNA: TGTGCCAGCAGTTCGGGGAATCAGCCCCAGCATTTT. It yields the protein CASSSGNQPQHF.

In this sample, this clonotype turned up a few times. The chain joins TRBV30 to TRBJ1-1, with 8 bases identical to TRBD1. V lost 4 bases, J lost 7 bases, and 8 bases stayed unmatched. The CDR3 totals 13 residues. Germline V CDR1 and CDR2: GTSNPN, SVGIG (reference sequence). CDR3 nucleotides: TGTGCCTGGACTCCATACAGGGGGGGTGAAGCTTTCTTT. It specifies CAWTPYRGGEAFF.

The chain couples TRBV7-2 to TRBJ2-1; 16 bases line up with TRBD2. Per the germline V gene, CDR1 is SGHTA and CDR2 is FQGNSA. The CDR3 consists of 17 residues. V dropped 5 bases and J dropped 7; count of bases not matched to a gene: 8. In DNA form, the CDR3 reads TGTGCCAGCAGCACCGGGACTAGCGGGAGGGCCAGTAATGAGCAGTTCTTC. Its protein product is CASSTGTSGRASNEQFF. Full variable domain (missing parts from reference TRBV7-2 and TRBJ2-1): GAGVSQSPSNKVTEKGKDVELRCDPISGHTALYWYRQSLGQGLEFLIYFQGNSAPDKSGLPSDRFSAERTGGSVSTLTIQRTQQEDSAVYLCASSTGTSGRASNEQFFGPGTRLTVL.

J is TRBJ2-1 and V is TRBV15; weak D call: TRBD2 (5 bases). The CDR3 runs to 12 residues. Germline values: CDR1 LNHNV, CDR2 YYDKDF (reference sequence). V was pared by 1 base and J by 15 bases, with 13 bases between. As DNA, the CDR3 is TGTGCCACCAGCAGAGGGGAGCTAGCTGGGTTCTTC. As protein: CATSRGELAGFF.

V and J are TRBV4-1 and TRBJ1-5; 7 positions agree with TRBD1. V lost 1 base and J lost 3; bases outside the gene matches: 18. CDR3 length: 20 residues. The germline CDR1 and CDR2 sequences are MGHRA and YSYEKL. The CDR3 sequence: CASSQVPRDSVLLVNQPQHF. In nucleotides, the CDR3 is TGCGCCAGCAGCCAAGTTCCCCGGGACAGCGTGCTCCTGGTCAATCAGCCCCAGCATTTT.

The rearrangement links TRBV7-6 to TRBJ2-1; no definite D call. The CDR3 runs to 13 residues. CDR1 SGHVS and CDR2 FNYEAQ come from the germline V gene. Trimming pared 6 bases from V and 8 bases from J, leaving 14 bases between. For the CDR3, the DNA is TGTGCCAGCAGTCCTTATAGTGTAGATGAGCAGTTCTTC. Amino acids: CASSPYSVDEQFF.

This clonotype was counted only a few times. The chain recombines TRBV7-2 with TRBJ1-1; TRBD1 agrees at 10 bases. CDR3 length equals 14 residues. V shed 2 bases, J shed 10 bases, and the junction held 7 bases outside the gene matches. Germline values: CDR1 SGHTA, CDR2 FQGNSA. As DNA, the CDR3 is TGTGCCAGCAGCTTACGACAGGGGGCCCCCGGAGCTTTCTTT. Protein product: CASSLRQGAPGAFF. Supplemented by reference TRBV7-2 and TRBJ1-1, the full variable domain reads GAGVSQSPSNKVTEKGKDVELRCDPISGHTALYWYRQSLGQGLEFLIYFQGNSAPDKSGLPSDRFSAERTGGSVSTLTIQRTQQEDSAVYLCASSLRQGAPGAFFGQGTRLTVV.

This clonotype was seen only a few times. The CDR3 here is CASRPDRGLYEQYF. The CDR3 coding sequence is TGTGCCAGCAGACCGGACAGGGGGCTCTACGAGCAGTACTTC. This rearrangement joins TRBV2 to TRBJ2-7, with TRBD1 matching 11 bases. V lost 6 bases and J lost 3; bases outside the gene matches: 4. Germline-derived CDR1 and CDR2 are SNHLY and FYNNEI. The CDR3 loop spans 14 amino acids.

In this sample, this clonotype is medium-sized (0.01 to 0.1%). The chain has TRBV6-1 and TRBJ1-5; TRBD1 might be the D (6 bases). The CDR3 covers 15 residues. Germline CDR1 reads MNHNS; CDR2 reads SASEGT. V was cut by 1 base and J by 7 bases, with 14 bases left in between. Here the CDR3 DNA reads TGTGCCAGCAGTGAAGGGACAGAAGGTCACCAGCCCCAGCATTTT. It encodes CASSEGTEGHQPQHF.

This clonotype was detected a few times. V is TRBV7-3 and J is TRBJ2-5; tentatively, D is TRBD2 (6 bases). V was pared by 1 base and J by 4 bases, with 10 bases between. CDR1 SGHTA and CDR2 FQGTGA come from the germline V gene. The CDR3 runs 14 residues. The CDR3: CASSLSGIGETQYF. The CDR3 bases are TGTGCCAGCAGCTTAAGCGGGATTGGAGAGACCCAGTACTTC.

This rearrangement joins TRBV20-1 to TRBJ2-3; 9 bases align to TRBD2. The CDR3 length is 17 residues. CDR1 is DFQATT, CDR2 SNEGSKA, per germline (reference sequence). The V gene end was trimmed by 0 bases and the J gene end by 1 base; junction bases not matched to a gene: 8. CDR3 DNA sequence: TGCAGTGCTAGAGATCTTGGGACTAGCAGGCGCACAGATACGCAGTATTTT. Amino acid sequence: CSARDLGTSRRTDTQYF.